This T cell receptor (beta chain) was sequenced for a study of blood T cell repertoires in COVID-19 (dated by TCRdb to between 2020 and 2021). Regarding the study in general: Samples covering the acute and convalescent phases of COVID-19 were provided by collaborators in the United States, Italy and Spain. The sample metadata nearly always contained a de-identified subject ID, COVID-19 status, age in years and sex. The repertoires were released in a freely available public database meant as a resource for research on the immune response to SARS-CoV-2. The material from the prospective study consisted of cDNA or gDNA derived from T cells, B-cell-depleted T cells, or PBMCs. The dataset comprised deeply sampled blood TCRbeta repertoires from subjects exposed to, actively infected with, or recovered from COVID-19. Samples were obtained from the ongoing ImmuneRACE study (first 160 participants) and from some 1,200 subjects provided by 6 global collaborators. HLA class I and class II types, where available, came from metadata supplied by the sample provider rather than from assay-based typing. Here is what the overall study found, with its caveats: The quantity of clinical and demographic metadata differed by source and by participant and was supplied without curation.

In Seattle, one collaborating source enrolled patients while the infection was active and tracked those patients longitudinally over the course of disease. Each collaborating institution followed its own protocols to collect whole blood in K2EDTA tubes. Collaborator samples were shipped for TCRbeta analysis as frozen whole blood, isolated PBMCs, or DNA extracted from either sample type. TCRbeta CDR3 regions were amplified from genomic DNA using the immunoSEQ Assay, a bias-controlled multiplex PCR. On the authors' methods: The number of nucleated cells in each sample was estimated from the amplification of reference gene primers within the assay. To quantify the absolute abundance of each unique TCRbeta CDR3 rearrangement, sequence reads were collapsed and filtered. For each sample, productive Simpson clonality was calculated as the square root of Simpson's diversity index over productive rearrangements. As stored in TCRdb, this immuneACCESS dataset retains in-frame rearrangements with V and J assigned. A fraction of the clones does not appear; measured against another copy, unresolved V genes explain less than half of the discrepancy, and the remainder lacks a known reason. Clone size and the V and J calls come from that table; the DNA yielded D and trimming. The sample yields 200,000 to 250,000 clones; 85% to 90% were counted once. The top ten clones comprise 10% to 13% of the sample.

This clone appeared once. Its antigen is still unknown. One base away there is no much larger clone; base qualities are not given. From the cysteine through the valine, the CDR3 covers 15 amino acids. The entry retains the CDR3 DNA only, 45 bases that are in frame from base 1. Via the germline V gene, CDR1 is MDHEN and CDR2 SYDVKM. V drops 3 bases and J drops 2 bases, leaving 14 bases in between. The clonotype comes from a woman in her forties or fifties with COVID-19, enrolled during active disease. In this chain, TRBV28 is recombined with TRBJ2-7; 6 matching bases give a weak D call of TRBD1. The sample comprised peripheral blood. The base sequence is TGTGCCAGCAGTTTCTGGGGGCGCGAAACCTACGAGCAGTACGTC. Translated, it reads CASSFWGRETYEQYV.